One sample yielded the 29 T cell receptor beta chains listed below, sequenced in a study of T cells in Graves' hyperthyroidism and ophthalmopathy. Authors of the study amplified TCR beta CDR3 regions from RNA transcripts. First-round RT-PCR with HTBI primers amplified the TCR CDR3 region. TCRdb ran MiXCR on the multiplex PCR reads and lists one entry per CDR3 protein. The sample has over 150,000 distinct CDR3 sequences, about a sixth seen once; the top ten hold 40% to 65%. Sequencing was performed on blood. The source of these receptors is a woman in her fifties or sixties with Graves' hyperthyroidism.

The V and J genes are TRBV3-1 and TRBJ2-1, with TRBD2 matching over 7 bases. With V trimmed by 5 bases and J by 4 bases, 8 bases remained unmatched. This CDR3 has 15 amino acids. Germline V gives CDR1 LGHDT, CDR2 YNNKEL (reference sequence). In DNA, the CDR3 is TGTGCCAGCAGCACCATAGCGGGTCTATACAATGAGCAGTTCTTC. Translation: CASSTIAGLYNEQFF.

This clonotype turned up a few times. The CDR3 protein is CSARDTWTGSGGNTIYF. In nucleotides, the CDR3 is TGCAGTGCTAGAGATACCTGGACAGGGTCGGGCGGAAACACCATATATTTT. V usage is TRBV20-1 and J usage is TRBJ1-3; 8 positions match TRBD1. There are 17 residues in the CDR3. J gave up 4 bases and V 0 bases, and 11 bases lay outside the gene matches. Germline loops: CDR1 DFQATT, CDR2 SNEGSKA (reference sequence).

This clonotype has just a few counts. J is TRBJ2-3 and V is TRBV20-1; 8 positions agree with TRBD1. The CDR3 covers 15 residues. Trimming cost V 5 bases and J 1 base; bases outside gene matches: 8. Per germline, CDR1 DFQATT and CDR2 SNEGSKA (reference sequence). The CDR3 DNA follows: TGCAGTGCTCCTCGGACAGGGTTGGGCACAGATACGCAGTATTTT. Translating it yields CSAPRTGLGTDTQYF.

This clonotype was picked up a small number of times. The chain joins TRBV20-1 to TRBJ2-6; the D is unclear. The CDR3 contains 10 residues. Trimming shortened V by 5 bases and J by 14 bases, and 10 bases separated the two germline ends. CDR1 and CDR2 from the germline V gene are DFQATT and SNEGSKA (reference sequence). CDR3 in amino acids: CSALQSFLTF. The CDR3 DNA reads as TGCAGTGCTTTACAGAGCTTCCTGACTTTC.

The genes are TRBV7-2 and TRBJ1-2; 11 nucleotides agree with TRBD1. Trimming at V came to 0 bases and at J to 2 bases, leaving 2 bases not matched to a gene. The CDR3 extends over 16 amino acids. Germline values: CDR1 SGHTA, CDR2 FQGNSA. CDR3 DNA sequence: TGTGCCAGCAGCTTAGCGAGGACAGGGGGCAACTATGGCTACACCTTC. It yields the protein CASSLARTGGNYGYTF.

This clonotype has ten or more counts. The chain joins TRBV28 to TRBJ2-5, with D maybe TRBD2 (5 bases). The germline gives CDR1 MDHEN, CDR2 SYDVKM. Trimming took 6 bases from V and 5 from J, leaving 16 bases between them. This CDR3 spans 14 amino acids. Written as DNA, the CDR3 is TGTGCCAGCAGCGGACTTCTTAAGGTGGAGACCCAGTACTTC. Amino acid sequence: CASSGLLKVETQYF.

This clonotype was recorded at least ten times. V is TRBV20-1 and J is TRBJ1-1, with 7 nucleotides matching TRBD1. The germline CDR1 and CDR2 sequences are DFQATT and SNEGSKA (reference sequence). The CDR3 spans 13 residues. V gave up 6 bases and J gave up 2 bases; unmatched junction bases: 6. CDR3 DNA sequence: TGCAGTGCAGCCGGGACAGCTAACACTGAAGCTTTCTTT. Translated, it gives CSAAGTANTEAFF.

This chain links TRBV7-2 with TRBJ1-1; the D gene is possibly TRBD1 (6 bases). This CDR3 has 14 residues. V was clipped by 5 bases and J by 5 bases, with 15 bases between them. Per germline, CDR1 SGHTA and CDR2 FQGNSA. The CDR3: CASSPDSGGTEAFF. CDR3 bases: TGTGCCAGCAGCCCGGACAGTGGGGGGACTGAAGCTTTCTTT. Full variable domain (rest looked up from reference TRBV7-2 and TRBJ1-1): GAGVSQSPSNKVTEKGKDVELRCDPISGHTALYWYRQSLGQGLEFLIYFQGNSAPDKSGLPSDRFSAERTGGSVSTLTIQRTQQEDSAVYLCASSPDSGGTEAFFGQGTRLTVV.

The chain couples TRBV20-1 to TRBJ2-1; 10 bases match TRBD2. Germline CDR1 reads DFQATT; CDR2 reads SNEGSKA (reference sequence). This CDR3 spans 15 amino acids. The V gene end was trimmed by 2 bases and the J gene end by 2 bases; junction bases not matched to a gene: 3. The CDR3 nucleotides are TGCAGTGCTAGACTAGCGGGAGCAGCCTACAATGAGCAGTTCTTC. Protein: CSARLAGAAYNEQFF.

This clonotype was seen ten or more times. This chain connects TRBV28 to TRBJ1-5; a weak D match, TRBD1 (5 bases). The CDR3 has 13 residues. Germline assignment: CDR1 MDHEN and CDR2 SYDVKM. V shed 10 bases and J shed 6 bases, with 16 bases lying between them. The CDR3 DNA follows: TGTGCCACTCGGACAACATCGAGTCAGCCCCAGCATTTT. Protein sequence: CATRTTSSQPQHF.

Notes on this clonotype: This may stem from a read error, because a much larger clone lies one nucleotide away. The rearrangement joins TRBV5-1 to TRBJ1-1, with D tentatively TRBD1 (5 bases). The CDR3 is 13 residues long. Germline-derived CDR1 and CDR2 are SGHRS and YFSETQ. The DNA of the CDR3 is TGCACCAGCAGCTTAGGGGTGAACACTGAAGCTTTCTTT. Translation gives CTSSLGVNTEAFF.

This clonotype occurred a few times. The chain carries TRBV7-9 and TRBJ1-1; D might be TRBD1 (5 bases). Trimming shortened V by 4 bases and J by 3 bases, and 18 bases separated the two germline ends. The CDR3 contains 16 residues. Germline lookup yields CDR1 SEHNR and CDR2 FQNEAQ (reference sequence). The CDR3 sequence is CASSSWTLLGDTEAFF. The CDR3 DNA follows: TGTGCCAGCAGCTCCTGGACACTCCTGGGGGACACTGAAGCTTTCTTT.

This clonotype was observed a few times. This chain joins TRBV18 and TRBJ2-3; 12 bases agree with TRBD2. The CDR3 has 19 amino acids. V dropped 6 bases and J dropped 0; count of bases not matched to a gene: 13. Germline CDR1 KGHSH, CDR2 LQKENI. The CDR3 protein is CASSQLAGGSVTSTDTQYF. CDR3 sequence (DNA): TGTGCCAGCTCGCAACTAGCGGGAGGTTCCGTTACTAGCACAGATACGCAGTATTTT.

This clonotype has ten or more counts. This chain links TRBV2 with TRBJ2-7, with 8 bases fitting TRBD1. CDR1 is SNHLY and CDR2 is FYNNEI in the germline V gene. V shed 6 bases, J shed 1 base, and the junction held 11 bases outside the gene matches. The CDR3 totals 16 residues. CDR3: CASRRPGTGQSYEQYF. CDR3 coding DNA: TGTGCCAGCAGACGACCCGGGACAGGTCAGTCCTACGAGCAGTACTTC.

This chain joins TRBV29-1 and TRBJ2-1, with a weak D call TRBD1 (6 bases). The germline V gene has CDR1 SQVTM and CDR2 ANQGSEA. V lost 3 bases, J lost 11 bases, and 14 bases lay in between. The CDR3 extends over 12 amino acids. The CDR3 DNA follows: TGCAGCGTTGAGAAACAGGGAAACCAGCAGTTCTTC. It translates to CSVEKQGNQQFF.

This clonotype was counted at least ten times. The chain joins TRBV2 to TRBJ2-3; D unresolved. CDR1 and CDR2 (germline): SNHLY, FYNNEI. The CDR3 is 10 residues long. Trimming took off 6 bases at V and 4 bases at J, with 2 bases between the two ends. The CDR3 region has the DNA TGTGCCAGCAGAGCAGATACGCAGTATTTT. As protein: CASRADTQYF.

This clonotype came up many times. The V gene is TRBV27, the J gene TRBJ1-5, with TRBD1 matching 10 bases. The CDR3 is 16 residues long. The V and J ends lost 10 bases and 3 bases, in that order; junction bases with no gene match: 12. Germline CDR1 reads MNHEY; CDR2 reads SMNVEV (reference sequence). This CDR3 is CATGTGVGGSNQPQHF. The CDR3 DNA sequence: TGTGCCACGGGGACAGGGGTAGGAGGGTCCAATCAGCCCCAGCATTTT.

The table lists this clonotype with many counts. CDR3: CAWATGGNQPQHF. The CDR3 DNA reads TGTGCCTGGGCTACAGGGGGCAATCAGCCCCAGCATTTT. The V and J genes are TRBV30 and TRBJ1-5; 7 bases match TRBD1. Germline assignment: CDR1 GTSNPN and CDR2 SVGIG (reference sequence). The junction had 3 bases not matched to a gene; V was cut back by 5 bases and J by 2 bases. The CDR3 has 13 amino acids.

At least ten counts were recorded for this clonotype. The chain links TRBV7-8 to TRBJ1-1; D gene ambiguous. The CDR3 runs 14 residues. The V gene lost 5 bases and the J gene lost 7 bases, with 17 bases spanning the gap. The V gene's germline CDR1 is SGHVS and CDR2 FQNEAQ. DNA for the CDR3: TGTGCCAGCAGCCACCGGAGGACCAGTATTGAAGCTTTCTTT. It codes for CASSHRRTSIEAFF.

This chain joins TRBV2 and TRBJ1-2, with 7 bases that match TRBD1. Germline values: CDR1 SNHLY, CDR2 FYNNEI. The junction had 7 bases not matched to a gene; V was cut back by 7 bases and J by 2 bases. CDR3 length equals 14 residues. The DNA of the CDR3 is TGTGCCAGCAAACCCACGACAGGGAACTATGGCTACACCTTC. Its translation: CASKPTTGNYGYTF.

This clonotype was detected ten times or more. The rearrangement uses TRBV12-3 or TRBV12-4 and TRBJ1-1; 11 bases are a match to TRBD1. The CDR3 has 14 amino acids. J gave up 1 base and V 7 bases, and 2 bases lay outside the gene matches. The CDR3 loop reads CASKGQGGNTEAFF. In DNA form, the CDR3 reads TGTGCCAGCAAGGGACAGGGGGGGAACACTGAAGCTTTCTTT.

This clonotype appeared a few times. The rearrangement joins TRBV5-4 to TRBJ2-2, with D possibly TRBD1 on 5 matching bases. CDR3 length: 13 amino acids. The germline V and J ends were trimmed by 5 bases and 1 base, with 6 bases remaining between them. Germline V gene data show CDR1 as SGHNT and CDR2 as YYREEE (reference sequence). CDR3 protein: CASRRGNTGELFF. Here the CDR3 DNA reads TGTGCCAGCAGAAGGGGGAACACCGGGGAGCTGTTTTTT.

This clonotype was seen a few times. The chain employs TRBV19 and TRBJ1-4; D call uncertain. The germline gives CDR1 LNHDA, CDR2 SQIVND (reference sequence). CDR3 length: 17 amino acids. Deletions cut 5 bases from V and 6 bases from J, with 22 bases between. The CDR3 is CASSPAKTSRPDEKLFF. CDR3 nucleotide sequence: TGTGCCAGTAGTCCCGCAAAGACAAGTCGACCCGATGAAAAACTGTTTTTT.

This clonotype was found a few times. Germline is not matched at one junction end, which may reflect a read error. V and J are TRBV6-1 and TRBJ2-7; D may be TRBD1 or TRBD2 (5 bases each). CDR1 is MNHNS, CDR2 SASEGT, per germline. This CDR3 region has 13 residues. CDR3 amino acids: CASSEGVSCEQYF. CDR3 nucleotides: TGTGCCAGCAGTGAGGGGGTTTCCTGCGAGCAGTACTTC.

This clonotype was found many times. This chain uses TRBV12-3 or TRBV12-4 with TRBJ2-5, with D unresolved. The CDR3 spans 13 residues. V lost 6 bases, J lost 5 bases, and 13 bases lay in between. The CDR3 is CASRSGSVETQYF. The CDR3 region has the DNA TGTGCCAGCAGGTCCGGGTCAGTGGAGACCCAGTACTTC.

This clonotype was detected a few times. J is TRBJ1-1 and V is TRBV12-3 or TRBV12-4; 7 bases align to TRBD1. Germline trimming cut 6 bases from V and 8 bases from J; bases unmatched to any gene: 3. This CDR3 spans 11 amino acids. The CDR3 DNA is TGTGCCAGCAGCCAACAGGGGGAAGCTTTCTTT. This translates into CASSQQGEAFF.

J is TRBJ1-3 and V is TRBV2, with D unresolved. Trimming left V 5 bases short and J 0 bases short, with 14 bases between. Germline V gene sequence: CDR1 SNHLY, CDR2 FYNNEI. The length of the CDR3 is 16 residues. CDR3 bases: TGTGCCAGCAGTTACTTCGACATACGCTCTGGAAACACCATATATTTT. Translation gives CASSYFDIRSGNTIYF.

This clonotype was detected ten times or more. The V call is TRBV28, the J call TRBJ2-1, with D perhaps being TRBD1 or TRBD2 (6 bases each). The germline V and J ends were trimmed by 1 base and 10 bases, with 11 bases remaining between them. This CDR3 is 13 amino acids long. Germline CDR1 is MDHEN and CDR2 is SYDVKM. DNA for the CDR3: TGTGCCAGCAGTTTATCATGGGGGGCAGAGCAGTTCTTC. Its protein product is CASSLSWGAEQFF.

This clonotype was seen many times. The gene calls are TRBV7-9 and TRBJ1-4; 7 bases agree with TRBD1. Losses at the gene ends were 4 bases for V and 8 bases for J; bases not matched to a gene: 10. The CDR3 length is 15 residues. Germline assignment: CDR1 SEHNR and CDR2 FQNEAQ (reference sequence). CDR3 in DNA: TGTGCCAGCAGCTCCAGTGGAGGGGGCGGGGAAAAACTGTTTTTT. Residues: CASSSSGGGGEKLFF.